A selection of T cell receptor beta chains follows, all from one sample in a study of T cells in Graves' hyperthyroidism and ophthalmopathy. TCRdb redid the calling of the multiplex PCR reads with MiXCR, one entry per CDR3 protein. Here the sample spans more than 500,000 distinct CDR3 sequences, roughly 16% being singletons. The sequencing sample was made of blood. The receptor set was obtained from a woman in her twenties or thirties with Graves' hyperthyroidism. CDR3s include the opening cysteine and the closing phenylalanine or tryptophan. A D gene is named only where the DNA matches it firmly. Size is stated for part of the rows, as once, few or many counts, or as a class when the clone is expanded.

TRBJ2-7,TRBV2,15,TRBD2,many,TGTGCCTCCCGGGGACTAGCCTCTTCGGGCGGCGAGCAGTACTTC,CASRGLASSGGEQYF
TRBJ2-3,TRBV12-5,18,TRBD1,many,TGTGCTAGTGGTTTGGTGACGTCCGGACAGGGGAGCACAGATACGCAGTATTTT,CASGLVTSGQGSTDTQYF
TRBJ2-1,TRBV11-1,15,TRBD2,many,TGTGCCAGCAACTTAGGGACTAGGGGGTTCAATGAGCAGTTCTTC,CASNLGTRGFNEQFF
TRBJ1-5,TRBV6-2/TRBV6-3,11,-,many,TGTGCCAGCAGCCGGGGACAGCCCCAGCATTTT,CASSRGQPQHF
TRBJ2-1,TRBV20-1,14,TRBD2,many,TGCAGTGCTAGAGGACTAGCGGGATACAATGAGCAGTTCTTC,CSARGLAGYNEQFF
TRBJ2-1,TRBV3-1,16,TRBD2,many,TGTGCCAGCAGCCAAGGGTTGGAACTAGCGGCAAACGGGCAGTTCTTC,CASSQGLELAANGQFF
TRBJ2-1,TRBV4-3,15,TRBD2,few,TGCGCCAGCAGCCAAGTTGGACTAGGGGTCGATGAGCAGTTCTTC,CASSQVGLGVDEQFF
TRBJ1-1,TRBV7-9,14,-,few,TGTGCCAGCACCGTCGGGGGCGGAAGTACTGAAGCTTTCTTT,CASTVGGGSTEAFF
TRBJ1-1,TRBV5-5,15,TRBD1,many,TGTGCCAGCAGCTTGGGGACAGGGGAGAACACTGAAGCTTTCTTT,CASSLGTGENTEAFF
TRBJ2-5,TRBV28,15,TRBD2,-,TGTGCCAGCAGTCTACCGGGACTAGCGGAAGAGACCCAGTACTTC,CASSLPGLAEETQYF
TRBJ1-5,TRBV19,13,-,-,TGTGCCAGTAGGGGGTTTAACAATCAGCCCCAGCATTTT,CASRGFNNQPQHF
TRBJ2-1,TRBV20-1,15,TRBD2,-,TGCAGTGCTCTAATCCTAGCGGCGAACTACAATGAGCAGTTCTTC,CSALILAANYNEQFF
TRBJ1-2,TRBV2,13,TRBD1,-,TGTGCCAGCAGTGTCGGACAGGGCCAAGGCTACACCTTC,CASSVGQGQGYTF
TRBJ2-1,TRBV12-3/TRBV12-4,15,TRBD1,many,TGTGCCAGCAGTTTTTTGGGACAGGGTTTCGATGAGCAGTTCTTC,CASSFLGQGFDEQFF
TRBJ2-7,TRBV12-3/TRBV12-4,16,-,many,TGTGCCAGCAGTTTAGGGGCCGTGACTTACTCCTACGAGCAGTACTTC,CASSLGAVTYSYEQYF
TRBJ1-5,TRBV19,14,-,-,TGTGCCAGTAGTATGAGGGTAAGCAATCAGCCCCAGCATTTT,CASSMRVSNQPQHF
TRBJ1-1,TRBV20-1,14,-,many,TGCAGTGCTAGAGATGGACGGATGAACACTGAAGCTTTCTTT,CSARDGRMNTEAFF
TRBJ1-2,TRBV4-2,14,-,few,TGTGCCAGCAGCCAAGATAGCCGGGTCTTTGGCTACACCTTC,CASSQDSRVFGYTF
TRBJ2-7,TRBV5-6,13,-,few,TGTGCCAGCAGCCGCTCTAGCGTCTACGAGCAGTACTTC,CASSRSSVYEQYF
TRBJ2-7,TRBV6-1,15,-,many,TGTGCCAGCAGCCCCAGGGGGGACGGACTCTACGAGCAGTACTTC,CASSPRGDGLYEQYF
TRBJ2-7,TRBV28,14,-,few,TGTGCCAGCAGATCGGTCGGTTCGGGAAACGAGCAGTACTTC,CASRSVGSGNEQYF
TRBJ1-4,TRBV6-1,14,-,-,TGTGCCAGCAGACGGGTTACTACTAATGAAAAACTGTTTTTT,CASRRVTTNEKLFF
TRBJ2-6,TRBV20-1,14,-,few,TGCAGTGCTGAATACAGGGCTGGGGCCAACGTCCTGACTTTC,CSAEYRAGANVLTF
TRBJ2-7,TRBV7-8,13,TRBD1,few,TGTGCCGGCAGCTCGGACAGGAGCTACGAGCAGTACTTC,CAGSSDRSYEQYF
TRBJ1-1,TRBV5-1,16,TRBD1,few,TGCGCCAGCAGCCCCTGGACAGGGCAAGGGGCCACTGAAGCTTTCTTT,CASSPWTGQGATEAFF
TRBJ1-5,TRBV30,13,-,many,TGTGCCTGGAGTGTAAGCCGGGATCAGCCCCAGCATTTT,CAWSVSRDQPQHF
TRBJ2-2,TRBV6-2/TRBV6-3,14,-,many,TGTGCCAGCAGTTACTCGAGGGGGAATGGGGAGCTGTTTTTT,CASSYSRGNGELFF
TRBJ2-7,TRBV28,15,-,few,TGTGCCAGCAGTTTATATCCCAGGGGAAAATACGAGCAGTACTTC,CASSLYPRGKYEQYF
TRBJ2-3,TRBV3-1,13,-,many,TGTGCCAGCAGCCCCATACTCACAGATACGCAGTATTTT,CASSPILTDTQYF
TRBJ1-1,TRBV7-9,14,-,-,TGTGCCAGCAGCTTAGAGAACAGGAACACTGAAGCTTTCTTT,CASSLENRNTEAFF
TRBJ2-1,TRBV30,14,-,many,TGTGCCTGGAGTAAGCGGCGCTCCTACAATGAGCAGTTCTTC,CAWSKRRSYNEQFF
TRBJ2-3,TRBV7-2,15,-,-,TGTGCCAGCAGCCTACAGGTTTCGAACACAGATACGCAGTATTTT,CASSLQVSNTDTQYF
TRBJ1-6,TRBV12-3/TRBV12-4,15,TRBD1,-,TGTGCCAGCATTTTAGGACAGGGGGCTGATTCACCCCTCCACTTT,CASILGQGADSPLHF
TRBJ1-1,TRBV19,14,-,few,TGTGCCAGTACCCTGGGGGGGATGAACACTGAAGCTTTCTTT,CASTLGGMNTEAFF
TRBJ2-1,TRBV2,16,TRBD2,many,TGTGCCAGCCAATTTGGTGGCGGGAGCTCCTACAATGAGCAGTTCTTC,CASQFGGGSSYNEQFF
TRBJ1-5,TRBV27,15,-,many,TGTGCCAGCAGTTTAACAGCCCCGGTTGATCAGCCCCAGCATTTT,CASSLTAPVDQPQHF
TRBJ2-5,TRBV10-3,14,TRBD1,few,TGTGCCATCAGTGAAGGGGGCAACGGAGAGACCCAGTACTTC,CAISEGGNGETQYF
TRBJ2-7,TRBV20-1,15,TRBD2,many,TGCAGTGCTAGAGATGTGACAGCGGGAGAATACGAGCAGTACTTC,CSARDVTAGEYEQYF
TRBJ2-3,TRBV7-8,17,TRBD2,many,TGTGCCAGCAGCCGAAGGACTAGCGGAAGAGATACAGATACGCAGTATTTT,CASSRRTSGRDTDTQYF